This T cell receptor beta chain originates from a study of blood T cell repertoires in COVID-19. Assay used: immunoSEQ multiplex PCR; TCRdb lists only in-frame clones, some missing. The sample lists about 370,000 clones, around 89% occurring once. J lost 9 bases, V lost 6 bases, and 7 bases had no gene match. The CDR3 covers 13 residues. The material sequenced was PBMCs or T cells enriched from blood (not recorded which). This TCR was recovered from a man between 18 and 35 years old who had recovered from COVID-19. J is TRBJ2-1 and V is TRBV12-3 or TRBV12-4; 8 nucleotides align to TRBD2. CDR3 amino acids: CASRDGGAGEQFF. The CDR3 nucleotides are TGTGCCAGCAGAGACGGGGGGGCCGGTGAGCAGTTCTTC.